Following are 25 T cell receptor beta chains from one sample sequenced in a study of T cells in Graves' hyperthyroidism and ophthalmopathy. The investigators amplified TCR beta CDR3 regions from RNA transcripts. First-round RT-PCR targeting the TCR CDR3 was performed with the HTBI primer set. TCRdb ran MiXCR on the multiplex PCR reads and lists one entry per CDR3 protein. The data show about 740,000 distinct CDR3 sequences, with less than 15% seen just once and about a tenth held by the top ten. The specimen was blood. These receptors were taken from a woman between 18 and 30 years old with Graves' hyperthyroidism.

This clonotype was detected many times. The chain has TRBV7-2 and TRBJ2-5; tentative D call: TRBD2 (5 bases). V dropped 1 base and J dropped 6 bases, with 9 bases sitting between them. This CDR3 is 13 amino acids long. Germline V gene lookup returns CDR1 SGHTA and CDR2 FQGNSA. The chain's CDR3 is CASSLGGLQTQYF. The CDR3 DNA sequence: TGTGCCAGCAGCTTAGGCGGGTTGCAGACCCAGTACTTC.

The chain carries TRBV25-1 and TRBJ2-1; D is possibly TRBD1 or TRBD2 (5 bases each). The CDR3 runs 14 residues. The germline CDR1 and CDR2 sequences are MGHDK and SYGVNS. Trimming shortened V by 5 bases and J by 1 base, and 9 bases separated the two germline ends. The CDR3 spells CASSSGHSYNEQFF. DNA for the CDR3: TGTGCCAGCAGTAGCGGACATTCCTACAATGAGCAGTTCTTC.

This clonotype was observed many times. The V and J genes are TRBV28 and TRBJ2-4; the D gene is possibly TRBD1 (6 bases). The CDR3 totals 13 residues. Germline V gene lookup returns CDR1 MDHEN and CDR2 SYDVKM. The ends were cut back, 3 bases at V and 11 bases at J, with 14 bases in the middle. CDR3 loop: CASSFGGQDVQYF. For the CDR3, the DNA is TGTGCCAGCAGTTTTGGGGGCCAGGACGTTCAGTACTTC.

This clonotype was counted a single time. The gene calls are TRBV5-8 and TRBJ1-4, with D possibly being TRBD1 (6 bases). In germline, CDR1 is SGHTS, CDR2 YDEGEE. The CDR3 extends over 14 amino acids. Deletions cut 3 bases from V and 6 bases from J, with 12 bases between. CDR3 sequence reads: CASSWPGGDEKLFF. DNA for the CDR3: TGTGCCAGCAGCTGGCCGGGGGGCGATGAAAAACTGTTTTTT. The variable domain in full, completed from reference TRBV5-8 and TRBJ1-4, reads EAGVTQSPTHLIKTRGQQATLRCSPISGHTSVYWYQQALGLGLQFLLWYDEGEERNRGNFPPRFSGRQFPNYSSELNVNALELEDSALYLCASSWPGGDEKLFFGSGTQLSVL.

This clonotype was observed many times. This chain uses TRBV11-2 with TRBJ2-7; the D is unclear. The germline V and J ends were trimmed by 6 bases and 4 bases, with 10 bases remaining between them. The CDR3 has 12 amino acids. Germline V gene data show CDR1 as SGHAT and CDR2 as FQNNGV. CDR3 loop: CASSDPRYEQYF. CDR3 coding DNA: TGTGCCAGCAGTGACCCCAGATACGAGCAGTACTTC. The full variable domain, rest sourced from reference TRBV11-2 and TRBJ2-7, is EAGVAQSPRYKIIEKRQSVAFWCNPISGHATLYWYQQILGQGPKLLIQFQNNGVVDDSQLPKDRFSAERLKGVDSTLKIQPAKLEDSAVYLCASSDPRYEQYFGPGTRLTVT.

This clonotype was seen many times. The gene calls are TRBV30 and TRBJ1-5, with 7 bases matching TRBD1. Germline values: CDR1 GTSNPN, CDR2 SVGIG (reference sequence). The CDR3 contains 16 residues. Germline trimming cut 2 bases from V and 4 bases from J; bases unmatched to any gene: 11. CDR3 sequence reads: CAWSREGAQINQPQHF. CDR3 in DNA: TGTGCCTGGAGTCGAGAGGGGGCACAAATTAATCAGCCCCAGCATTTT. Full variable domain (remainder filled in from reference TRBV30 and TRBJ1-5): SQTIHQWPATLVQPVGSPLSLECTVEGTSNPNLYWYRQAAGRGLQLLFYSVGIGQISSEVPQNLSASRPQDRQFILSSKKLLLSDSGFYLCAWSREGAQINQPQHFGDGTRLSIL.

This clonotype has a handful of counts. The chain has TRBV7-2 and TRBJ2-5, with a weak D call TRBD2 (5 bases). The CDR3 extends over 15 amino acids. Trimming stripped 5 bases from V and 0 bases from J, with 13 bases between. From germline, CDR1 is SGHTA and CDR2 FQGNSA. The CDR3 coding sequence is TGTGCCAGCAGCGAAAGGCGGGCCTACCAAGAGACCCAGTACTTC. Translating it yields CASSERRAYQETQYF.

The chain recombines TRBV7-3 with TRBJ2-1; weak D call: TRBD2 (6 bases). CDR1 and CDR2 from the germline V gene are SGHTA and FQGTGA. The CDR3 contains 18 residues. V gave up 1 base and J gave up 4 bases, with 20 bases separating them. The CDR3: CASSLSAPTRPDYNEQFF. The CDR3 DNA reads as TGTGCCAGCAGCTTAAGCGCTCCGACTAGACCTGATTACAATGAGCAGTTCTTC.

This clonotype was seen many times. This sequence joins TRBV20-1 and TRBJ2-4, with D maybe TRBD2 (5 bases). V was trimmed by 5 bases and J by 0 bases, leaving 14 bases between them. The CDR3 loop spans 15 amino acids. The germline V gene has CDR1 DFQATT and CDR2 SNEGSKA (reference sequence). The CDR3 DNA reads TGCAGTGCTTTCGGAGGACCTCTAGCCAAAAACATTCAGTACTTC. This gives the protein CSAFGGPLAKNIQYF.

The chain joins TRBV7-2 to TRBJ2-1; 7 nucleotides align to TRBD2. Trimming took 3 bases from V and 7 from J; bases not matched to a gene: 15. CDR3 size: 17 residues. Germline lookup yields CDR1 SGHTA and CDR2 FQGNSA. DNA for the CDR3: TGTGCCAGCAGCTTTTTCGTAGGGGAGGGCCCGAGAAATGAGCAGTTCTTC. As protein: CASSFFVGEGPRNEQFF.

As to this clonotype: This may be a read error, as it is one base from a much larger clone. This chain uses TRBV11-2 with TRBJ2-7, with TRBD2 as a possible D gene (5 bases). The CDR3 consists of 15 residues. In germline, CDR1 is SGHAT, CDR2 FQNNGV. CDR3 in DNA: TGTACCAGCAGCCCTGTCGGGGTTTTCGGTGGCGAGCAGTACTTC. Protein: CTSSPVGVFGGEQYF.

This chain connects TRBV12-3 or TRBV12-4 to TRBJ1-1; D unclear. Trimming took 4 bases from V and 0 from J, leaving 9 bases between them. The CDR3 length is 14 residues. The DNA of the CDR3 is TGTGCCAGCAGTTCCGTCACTATGAACACTGAAGCTTTCTTT. It translates to CASSSVTMNTEAFF.

The genes are TRBV5-5 and TRBJ1-5; D is ambiguous. Germline V gene sequence: CDR1 SGHKS, CDR2 YYEKEE (reference sequence). The germline V and J ends were trimmed by 4 bases and 9 bases, with 14 bases remaining between them. The CDR3 extends over 13 amino acids. CDR3 region: CASSPDPSGPQHF. Written as DNA, the CDR3 is TGTGCCAGCAGCCCGGACCCTAGCGGGCCCCAGCATTTT.

The rearrangement uses TRBV2 and TRBJ1-4; D not resolved. The CDR3 runs 14 residues. Germline V gene sequence: CDR1 SNHLY, CDR2 FYNNEI. Trimming cost V 7 bases and J 8 bases, with 17 bases left between them. The CDR3 here is CASKRAWGDEKLFF. The CDR3 nucleotides read TGTGCCAGCAAAAGGGCCTGGGGAGACGAAAAACTGTTTTTT.

This clonotype came up a few times. The chain uses TRBV4-1 and TRBJ2-2; 8 bases align to TRBD2. The V gene's germline CDR1 is MGHRA and CDR2 YSYEKL. CDR3 size: 17 residues. The V gene end was trimmed by 0 bases and the J gene end by 4 bases; junction bases not matched to a gene: 7. Written as DNA, the CDR3 is TGCGCCAGCAGCCAAGATGTAACAGCGGGAGTCACCGGGGAGCTGTTTTTT. Residues: CASSQDVTAGVTGELFF.

This chain joins TRBV6-1 and TRBJ2-7; 8 nucleotides match TRBD2. The V segment lost 6 bases and the J segment 2 bases; nucleotides outside the gene matches: 18. Germline CDR1 MNHNS, CDR2 SASEGT. The CDR3 has 18 residues. Here the CDR3 reads CASSTPLLTGGSAYEQYF. The CDR3 DNA is TGTGCCAGCAGCACCCCCCTACTGACGGGAGGGTCCGCCTACGAGCAGTACTTC.

CDR3 nucleotide sequence: TGTGCCAGCAGTTTAGTTGGCACGTCCTACGAGCAGTACTTC. Protein product: CASSLVGTSYEQYF. V is TRBV28 and J is TRBJ2-7; D unclear. V was pared by 2 bases and J by 1 base, with 9 bases between. In germline, CDR1 is MDHEN, CDR2 SYDVKM. CDR3 length equals 14 residues.

This clonotype was recorded at least ten times. The V gene is TRBV27, the J gene TRBJ2-2; 8 bases are a match to TRBD1. CDR3 length: 14 amino acids. CDR1 and CDR2 from the germline V gene are MNHEY and SMNVEV (reference sequence). The J segment lost 4 bases and the V segment lost 6 bases, leaving 4 bases of the junction unmatched. The DNA of the CDR3 is TGTGCCAGCAGCGGGACAGGACTCACCGGGGAGCTGTTTTTT. Translating it yields CASSGTGLTGELFF.

There are many counts of this clonotype. The chain is built from TRBV5-5 and TRBJ1-5; D gene unclear. V was pared by 4 bases and J by 0 bases, with 11 bases between. The CDR3 is 15 amino acids. Germline V gene data show CDR1 as SGHKS and CDR2 as YYEKEE (reference sequence). The CDR3 protein is CASSPQIYSNQPQHF. Here the CDR3 DNA reads TGTGCCAGCAGCCCACAGATTTATAGCAATCAGCCCCAGCATTTT. Full variable domain (rest looked up from reference TRBV5-5 and TRBJ1-5): DAGVTQSPTHLIKTRGQQVTLRCSPISGHKSVSWYQQVLGQGPQFIFQYYEKEERGRGNFPDRFSARQFPNYSSELNVNALLLGDSALYLCASSPQIYSNQPQHFGDGTRLSIL.

This clonotype has at least ten counts. The rearrangement links TRBV20-1 to TRBJ2-7; D is possibly TRBD2 (6 bases). With 0 bases removed from V and 3 bases from J, the gap between germline ends came to 9 bases. The CDR3 contains 13 residues. Germline values: CDR1 DFQATT, CDR2 SNEGSKA (reference sequence). In DNA, the CDR3 is TGCAGTGCTAGAGAGCTAGCGAACTACGAGCAGTACTTC. As protein: CSARELANYEQYF.

This clonotype showed up many times. The chain joins TRBV28 to TRBJ2-1, with 9 bases lining up with TRBD1. Germline V lookup: CDR1 MDHEN, CDR2 SYDVKM. J was trimmed by 0 bases and V by 5 bases; bases with no gene match: 14. CDR3 size: 19 residues. CDR3: CASSPRDRDIFFSYNEQFF. The DNA of the CDR3 is TGTGCCAGCAGTCCCCGGGACAGGGATATTTTTTTCTCCTACAATGAGCAGTTCTTC.

The sample holds many counts of this clonotype. This chain's CDR3 is CASSTPGHRETQYF. For the CDR3, the DNA is TGTGCCAGCAGTACACCGGGACACCGGGAGACCCAGTACTTC. The rearrangement uses TRBV28 and TRBJ2-5; a possible D gene is TRBD1 (6 bases). Germline lookup yields CDR1 MDHEN and CDR2 SYDVKM. The CDR3 consists of 14 residues. With 5 bases removed from V and 5 bases from J, the gap between germline ends came to 15 bases.

This clonotype was counted a few times. Just one base apart from a much larger clone, this may be a read error. The CDR3 end shows no conserved phenylalanine or tryptophan, and so a read error is likely. V and J are TRBV2 and TRBJ2-3; D not resolved. The V gene lost 2 bases and the J gene lost 2 bases, with 8 bases spanning the gap. Germline V gene data show CDR1 as SNHLY and CDR2 as FYNNEI. This CDR3 has 14 amino acids. In DNA, the CDR3 is TGTGCCAGCAGTGAATCAGTGCACACAGATACGCAGTATTCT. Residues: CASSESVHTDTQYS.

V usage is TRBV7-2 and J usage is TRBJ2-7; D gene unclear. V gave up 3 bases and J gave up 0 bases, with 12 bases separating them. CDR3 length equals 15 residues. CDR1 is SGHTA and CDR2 is FQGNSA in the germline V gene. This CDR3 is CASSFSPQSSYEQYF. In DNA form, the CDR3 reads TGTGCCAGCAGCTTTTCCCCGCAGAGCTCCTACGAGCAGTACTTC. The full variable domain, in which reference TRBV7-2 and TRBJ2-7 provide the parts outside the CDR3, is GAGVSQSPSNKVTEKGKDVELRCDPISGHTALYWYRQSLGQGLEFLIYFQGNSAPDKSGLPSDRFSAERTGGSVSTLTIQRTQQEDSAVYLCASSFSPQSSYEQYFGPGTRLTVT.

This chain links TRBV18 with TRBJ1-5, with 7 bases fitting TRBD1. V was clipped by 3 bases and J by 3 bases; unmatched bases: 5. The CDR3 loop spans 15 amino acids. Germline assignment: CDR1 KGHSH and CDR2 LQKENI. The CDR3 spells CASSPRQGANQPQHF. The CDR3 region has the DNA TGTGCCAGCTCACCCCGACAGGGTGCCAATCAGCCCCAGCATTTT. Filled out from reference TRBV18 and TRBJ1-5, the complete variable domain reads NAGVMQNPRHLVRRRGQEARLRCSPMKGHSHVYWYRQLPEEGLKFMVYLQKENIIDESGMPKERFSAEFPKEGPSILRIQQVVRGDSAAYFCASSPRQGANQPQHFGDGTRLSIL.